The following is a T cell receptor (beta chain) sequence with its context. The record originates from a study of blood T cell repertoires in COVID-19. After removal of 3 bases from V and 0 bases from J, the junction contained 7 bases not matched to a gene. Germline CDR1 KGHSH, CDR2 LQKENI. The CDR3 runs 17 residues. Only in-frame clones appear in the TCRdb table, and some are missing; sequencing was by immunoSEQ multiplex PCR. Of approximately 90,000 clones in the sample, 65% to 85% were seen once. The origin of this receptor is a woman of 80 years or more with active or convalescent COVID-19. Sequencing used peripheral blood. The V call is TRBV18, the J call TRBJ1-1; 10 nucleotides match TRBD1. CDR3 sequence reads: CASSPGTGAAMNTEAFF. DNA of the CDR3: TGTGCCAGCTCACCCGGGACAGGGGCCGCGATGAACACTGAAGCTTTCTTT. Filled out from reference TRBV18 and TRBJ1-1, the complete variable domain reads NAGVMQNPRHLVRRRGQEARLRCSPMKGHSHVYWYRQLPEEGLKFMVYLQKENIIDESGMPKERFSAEFPKEGPSILRIQQVVRGDSAAYFCASSPGTGAAMNTEAFFGQGTRLTVV.